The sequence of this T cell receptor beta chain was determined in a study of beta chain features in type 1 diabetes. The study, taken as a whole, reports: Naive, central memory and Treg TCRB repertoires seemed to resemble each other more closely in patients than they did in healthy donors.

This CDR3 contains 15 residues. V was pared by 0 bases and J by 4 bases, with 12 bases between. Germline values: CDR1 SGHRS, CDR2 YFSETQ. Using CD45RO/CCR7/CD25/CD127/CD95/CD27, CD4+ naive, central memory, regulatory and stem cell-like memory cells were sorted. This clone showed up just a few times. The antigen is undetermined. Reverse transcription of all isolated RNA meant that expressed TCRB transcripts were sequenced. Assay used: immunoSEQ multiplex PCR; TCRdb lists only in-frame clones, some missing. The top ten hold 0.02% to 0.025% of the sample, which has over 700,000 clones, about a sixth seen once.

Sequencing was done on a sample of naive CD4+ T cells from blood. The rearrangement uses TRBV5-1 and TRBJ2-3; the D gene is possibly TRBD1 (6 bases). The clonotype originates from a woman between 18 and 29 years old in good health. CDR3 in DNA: TGCGCCAGCAGCTTGGCCTTGGGACAAGCAGATACGCAGTATTTT. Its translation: CASSLALGQADTQYF.